Sequencing of this TCR beta chain was carried out in a study of T cells in Graves' hyperthyroidism and ophthalmopathy. This clonotype was found a few times. Its antigen is not identified. Study-wide results and caveats: Clonotypes that were expanded in thyroid above 0.001 mostly appeared in blood too.

Lactation, pregnancy, other autoimmune disease or uncontrolled infection excluded patients. Progressors' blood was drawn at hyperthyroidism diagnosis, before ophthalmopathy symptoms. PBMCs were sourced from more than 9 ml fresh peripheral blood. Template material for amplifying TCR beta CDR3 regions consisted of RNA transcripts. With the HTBI primer set, the TCR CDR3 went through a first round of RT-PCR. TCRdb processed the multiplex PCR reads anew with MiXCR; each CDR3 protein has one entry. This table holds hundreds of thousands of distinct CDR3 sequences, about 17% found once. The V and J ends lost 1 base and 0 bases respectively, with 17 bases between them. The V gene's germline CDR1 is SGHKS and CDR2 YYEKEE (reference sequence). The CDR3 spans 17 residues.

This clonotype was sampled from a woman aged 45-65 years with Graves' hyperthyroidism that later progressed to Graves' ophthalmopathy. The genes are TRBV5-5 and TRBJ2-7; D is uncertain. Sequencing was performed on blood. CDR3 nucleotides: TGTGCCAGCAGCTTGCGCTCTCTGCGGACGGGCTCCTACGAGCAGTACTTC. As protein: CASSLRSLRTGSYEQYF.